This passage covers 21 T cell receptor beta chains from one sample sequenced in a study of T cell responses to AZD1222 COVID-19 vaccine. The protocol was immunoSEQ multiplex PCR, while the TCRdb copy is restricted to in-frame clones and leaves out a portion. This repertoire shows about 120,000 clones, about 90% found once; its top ten account for 7.5%. Here the sequenced sample was peripheral blood, taken on day 0 of AZD1222 vaccination. These receptors were taken from an adult in good health.

This clone was observed a few times. The rearrangement uses TRBV9 and TRBJ2-7; D gene uncertain. Per germline, CDR1 SGDLS and CDR2 YYNGEE. Trimming shortened V by 0 bases and J by 0 bases, and 7 bases separated the two germline ends. CDR3 length: 14 residues. CDR3 in DNA: TGTGCCAGCAGCGTAGATCACAGCTCCTACGAGCAGTACTTC. This gives the protein CASSVDHSSYEQYF.

The rearrangement links TRBV5-1 to TRBJ1-3; D not certain. The V gene lost 3 bases and the J gene lost 4 bases, with 11 bases spanning the gap. CDR3 length: 14 residues. The germline CDR1 and CDR2 sequences are SGHRS and YFSETQ. The CDR3 is CASSWFGYGNTIYF. CDR3 DNA: TGCGCCAGCAGCTGGTTCGGGTACGGAAACACCATATATTTT. Full variable domain (rest looked up from reference TRBV5-1 and TRBJ1-3): KAGVTQTPRYLIKTRGQQVTLSCSPISGHRSVSWYQQTPGQGLQFLFEYFSETQRNKGNFPGRFSGRQFSNSRSEMNVSTLELGDSALYLCASSWFGYGNTIYFGEGSWLTVV.

The gene calls are TRBV5-1 and TRBJ1-2; no clear D gene. Germline CDR1 is SGHRS and CDR2 is YFSETQ. V lost 4 bases to trimming and J lost 8 bases, with 9 bases between them. This CDR3 contains 11 residues. This chain's CDR3 is CASSPRRGYTF. In nucleotides, the CDR3 is TGCGCCAGCAGCCCCCGAAGAGGCTACACCTTC.

The gene calls are TRBV5-4 and TRBJ1-1; D may be TRBD1 (6 bases). The V gene's germline CDR1 is SGHNT and CDR2 YYREEE (reference sequence). The V end was cut by 3 bases, the J end by 5 bases, with 17 bases between. The CDR3 loop spans 15 amino acids. The CDR3 reads CASSSAIQGWTEAFF. CDR3 in DNA: TGTGCCAGCAGCTCCGCGATACAGGGATGGACTGAAGCTTTCTTT.

V gene TRBV30 combines with J gene TRBJ1-6; D is ambiguous. Germline V gene sequence: CDR1 GTSNPN, CDR2 SVGIG (reference sequence). This CDR3 region has 14 residues. V lost 1 base, J lost 4 bases, and 8 bases lay in between. CDR3 residues: CAWSARGYNSPLHF. The CDR3 region has the DNA TGTGCCTGGAGTGCCCGGGGATATAATTCACCCCTCCACTTT. The full variable domain, rest sourced from reference TRBV30 and TRBJ1-6, is SQTIHQWPATLVQPVGSPLSLECTVEGTSNPNLYWYRQAAGRGLQLLFYSVGIGQISSEVPQNLSASRPQDRQFILSSKKLLLSDSGFYLCAWSARGYNSPLHFGNGTRLTVT.

The rearrangement uses TRBV7-3 and TRBJ1-1, with D perhaps matching TRBD1 (6 bases). The CDR3 runs 16 residues. Germline V gene sequence: CDR1 SGHTA, CDR2 FQGTGA. The V end lost 4 bases, the J end lost 1 base, and 16 bases lay between the germline ends. The CDR3 sequence: CASSSHPPGANTEAFF. In DNA, the CDR3 is TGTGCCAGCAGCTCACATCCCCCGGGGGCGAACACTGAAGCTTTCTTT.

The chain couples TRBV27 to TRBJ1-1; D is perhaps TRBD1 (5 bases). The V and J ends lost 5 bases and 1 base respectively, with 17 bases between them. CDR3 size: 16 residues. Germline V gene sequence: CDR1 MNHEY, CDR2 SMNVEV (reference sequence). The CDR3, as DNA: TGTGCCAGCAGTCCCGTGTCCCACACAGGGAACACTGAAGCTTTCTTT. It is translated as CASSPVSHTGNTEAFF.

V usage is TRBV6-5 and J usage is TRBJ2-2, with 8 bases identical to TRBD2. V lost 7 bases to trimming and J lost 3 bases; unmatched junction nucleotides: 1. There are 13 residues in the CDR3. CDR1 is MNHEY, CDR2 SVGAGI, per germline. The CDR3 coding sequence is TGTGCCAGCAATAGCGGGGACACCGGGGAGCTGTTTTTT. This gives the protein CASNSGDTGELFF.

V and J are TRBV6-5 and TRBJ1-2; 7 bases map to TRBD1. There are 13 residues in the CDR3. The J segment lost 8 bases and the V segment lost 6 bases, leaving 9 bases of the junction unmatched. Looked up from germline, CDR1 is MNHEY and CDR2 is SVGAGI. CDR3 nucleotide sequence: TGTGCCAGCAGCCCGGACAGGAATGAAGGCTACACCTTC. Amino acid sequence: CASSPDRNEGYTF.

V and J are TRBV5-1 and TRBJ2-1, with TRBD2 identical over 11 bases. Germline lookup yields CDR1 SGHRS and CDR2 YFSETQ. The CDR3 sequence is 15 residues long. The ends lost 0 bases at V and 7 bases at J; junction bases unmatched: 3. The DNA of the CDR3 is TGCGCCAGCAGCTTGGGACTAGCGGGACTGAATGAGCAGTTCTTC. As protein: CASSLGLAGLNEQFF.

CDR3 sequence reads: CASSPTGGNIYGYTF. The CDR3 DNA reads as TGTGCCAGCAGTCCCACAGGGGGTAATATCTATGGCTACACCTTC. This chain links TRBV6-5 with TRBJ1-2; TRBD1 aligns across 8 bases. The length of the CDR3 is 15 residues. Germline V CDR1 and CDR2: MNHEY, SVGAGI. V shed 5 bases and J 4 bases; nucleotides not matched to a gene: 9.

This clone was found once. The V and J genes are TRBV3-1 (or the pseudogene TRBV3-2) and TRBJ2-7; D is unresolved. The V gene lost 3 bases and the J gene lost 4 bases, with 10 bases spanning the gap. The germline V gene has CDR1 LGHDT and CDR2 YNNKEL (reference sequence). The CDR3 has 13 residues. The CDR3 here is CASSHTEGYEQYF. For the CDR3, the DNA is TGTGCCAGCAGCCACACCGAAGGGTACGAGCAGTACTTC.

The chain carries TRBV27 and TRBJ1-1; D call uncertain. The germline V gene encodes CDR1 MNHEY and CDR2 SMNVEV (reference sequence). The CDR3 is 13 residues long. V was cut by 3 bases and J by 0 bases, with 5 bases left in between. The CDR3 here is CASSLGMNTEAFF. CDR3 nucleotide sequence: TGTGCCAGCAGTTTGGGAATGAACACTGAAGCTTTCTTT.

The chain combines TRBV24-1 with TRBJ1-6; D unresolved. The germline V and J ends were trimmed by 4 bases and 8 bases, with 14 bases remaining between them. Per the germline V gene, CDR1 is KGHDR and CDR2 is SFDVKD. The CDR3 totals 15 residues. In DNA form, the CDR3 reads TGTGCCACCAGTGACTCACGGGCTGGGGATTCACCCCTCCACTTT. As protein: CATSDSRAGDSPLHF.

This chain links TRBV5-6 with TRBJ1-4; D gene uncertain. V lost 2 bases, J lost 8 bases, and 10 bases lay in between. The V gene's germline CDR1 is SGHDT and CDR2 YYEEEE. The CDR3 loop spans 13 amino acids. The CDR3 DNA reads TGTGCCAGCAGCTTTCAAGGGCCCGAAAAACTGTTTTTT. This codes for CASSFQGPEKLFF.

This sequence joins TRBV19 and TRBJ1-5, with D uncertain. V shed 1 base and J shed 2 bases, with 12 bases lying between them. The CDR3 has 16 residues. The germline V gene has CDR1 LNHDA and CDR2 SQIVND (reference sequence). The CDR3 DNA is TGTGCCAGTAGTATAGTGAGGTTCAAGGGCAATCAGCCCCAGCATTTT. Protein product: CASSIVRFKGNQPQHF.

Only one count was recorded for this clone. This chain joins TRBV11-2 and TRBJ2-1, with a tentative D call TRBD1 (6 bases). CDR1 SGHAT and CDR2 FQNNGV come from the germline V gene. The V end lost 4 bases, the J end lost 10 bases, and 11 bases lay between the germline ends. CDR3 length equals 12 residues. CDR3: CASSSTGTEQFF. CDR3 nucleotide sequence: TGTGCCAGCAGCTCCACCGGGACAGAGCAGTTCTTC.

The V and J genes are TRBV10-3 and TRBJ1-2, with D possibly matching TRBD1 (6 bases). V lost 7 bases and J lost 7, with 16 bases in between. This CDR3 is 13 amino acids long. Germline V gene data show CDR1 as ENHRY and CDR2 as SYGVKD. The CDR3 reads CAINRDNGPGYTF. CDR3 bases: TGTGCCATCAACCGGGACAACGGTCCTGGCTACACCTTC.

The gene calls are TRBV21-1 and TRBJ1-1; TRBD1, the table's D call, was not compared with the DNA. TRBV21-1 has pseudogene status. The CDR3 has 20 amino acids. The CDR3, as DNA: TGTGCCAGCAGCATCGACCCCCGGGACAGGGAATTTTTATCGTGCACTGAAGCTTTCTTT. This sequence encodes CASSIDPRDREFLSCTEAFF.

The chain joins TRBV3-1 (or the pseudogene TRBV3-2) to TRBJ2-5; TRBD2 aligns across 7 bases. The CDR3 is 14 residues long. Germline V gene sequence: CDR1 LGHDT, CDR2 YNNKEL (reference sequence). Trimming took 1 base from V and 5 from J; bases not matched to a gene: 4. The CDR3 here is CASSQGAAGETQYF. In DNA, the CDR3 is TGTGCCAGCAGCCAAGGGGCAGCGGGGGAGACCCAGTACTTC.

This chain joins TRBV6-4 and TRBJ1-1; D is unresolved. CDR1 is MRHNA, CDR2 SNTAGT, per germline. With 2 bases removed from V and 12 bases from J, the gap between germline ends came to 16 bases. CDR3 size: 13 residues. In nucleotides, the CDR3 is TGTGCCAGCAGTGACCCATTAAGGCGTCGGACTTTCTTT. Translating gives CASSDPLRRRTFF.